Listed below are T cell receptor beta chains from one sample, sequenced in a study of beta chain features in type 1 diabetes. Generated by immunoSEQ multiplex PCR, the TCRdb table keeps only in-frame clones and is missing some. The sample lists some 150,000 clones; roughly an eighth were seen once. Sequencing input: central memory CD4+ T cells from blood. The source of these receptors is a man aged 18 to 30 with type 1 diabetes. The CDR3 runs from the conserved cysteine through the conserved F or W. A D gene is named only where the DNA matches it firmly. Clone sizes are given selectively: once, few, many, or a class where the clone is expanded.

V gene,D gene,J gene,clone size,CDR3 DNA,CDR3 protein
TRBV19,TRBD1,TRBJ2-1,few,TGTGCCAGTAAAGGGACAGGGCAAGGGAGGCCCAATGAGCAGTTCTTC,CASKGTGQGRPNEQFF
TRBV7-6,-,TRBJ2-2,-,TGTGCCAGCAGCTCTGGACGGCGCAGCGCGAACACCGGGGAGCTGTTTTTT,CASSSGRRSANTGELFF
TRBV29-1,-,TRBJ1-2,few,TGCAGCGTTGAGTGGGGGGTAGTTGGCTACACCTTC,CSVEWGVVGYTF
TRBV2,TRBD2,TRBJ2-1,many,TGTGCCAGCAGTCCTCTTGGACTAGCGGGGAGCTACAATGAGCAGTTCTTC,CASSPLGLAGSYNEQFF
TRBV30,-,TRBJ1-1,medium-sized,TGTGCCTGGTCCCGAGAGAGGCTGAACACTGAAGCTTTCTTT,CAWSRERLNTEAFF
TRBV28,-,TRBJ2-5,few,TGTGCCAGCAGGCCTCCCTTTTCTTCCCTTCTCCAGTACTTC,CASRPPFSSLLQYF
TRBV29-1,TRBD1,TRBJ2-4,few,TGCAGCGTTGAGGGGACAGGGGGCGGCGTCATTCAGTACTTC,CSVEGTGGGVIQYF
TRBV6-1,TRBD1,TRBJ1-5,few,TGTGCCAGCAGTGGACGGACAGGGGCCAATCAGCCCCAGCATTTT,CASSGRTGANQPQHF
TRBV14,-,TRBJ1-1,few,TGTGCCAGCAGCCGGGACATGAACACTGAAGCTTTCTTT,CASSRDMNTEAFF
TRBV4-1,TRBD2,TRBJ2-5,few,TGCGCCAGCAGCCAAGATGGGCTAGCGGGGGGCCAAGAGACCCAGTACTTC,CASSQDGLAGGQETQYF
TRBV19,-,TRBJ2-5,few,TGTGCCAGTAGGGCTGCTAATGAGGCCGGAGAGACCCAGTACTTC,CASRAANEAGETQYF
TRBV7-9,-,TRBJ2-5,few,TGTGCCAGCACCCCGGGGGAGACCCAGTACTTC,CASTPGETQYF
TRBV7-2,TRBD2,TRBJ2-3,-,TGTGCCAGCAGCTTAGTAGCGGGGATCAGCACAGATACGCAGTATTTT,CASSLVAGISTDTQYF